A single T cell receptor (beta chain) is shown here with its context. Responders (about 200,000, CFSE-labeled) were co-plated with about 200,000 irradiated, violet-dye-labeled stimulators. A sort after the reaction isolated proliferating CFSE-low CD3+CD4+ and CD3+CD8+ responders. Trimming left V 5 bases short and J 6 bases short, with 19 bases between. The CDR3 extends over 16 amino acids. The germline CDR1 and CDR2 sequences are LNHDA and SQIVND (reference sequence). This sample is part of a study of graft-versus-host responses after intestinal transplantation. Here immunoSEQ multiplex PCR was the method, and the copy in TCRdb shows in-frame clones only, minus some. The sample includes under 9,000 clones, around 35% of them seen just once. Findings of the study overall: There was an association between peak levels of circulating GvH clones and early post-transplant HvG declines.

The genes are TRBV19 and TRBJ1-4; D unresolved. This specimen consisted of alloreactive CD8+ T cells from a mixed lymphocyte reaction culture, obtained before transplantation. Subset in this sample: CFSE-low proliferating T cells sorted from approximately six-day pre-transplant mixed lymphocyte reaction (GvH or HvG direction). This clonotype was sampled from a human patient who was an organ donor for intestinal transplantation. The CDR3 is CASSAPTLSRDEKLFF. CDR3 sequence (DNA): TGTGCCAGTAGTGCCCCTACATTGTCGAGGGATGAAAAACTGTTTTTT.